The following is a T cell receptor (beta chain) sequence with its context. Antigen specificity is unknown. These data come from a study of identical twins. General study findings and limits: Low generation probability was overrepresented in out-of-frame alpha sequences shared by twins. Excess sharing by twins proved weaker in beta out-of-frame sequences.

Using its own MiXCR run on the 5' RACE reads, TCRdb lists one record per CDR3 protein. The profile covers just over 450,000 distinct CDR3 sequences, with 13% to 15% appearing a single time and 0.52% taken by the ten largest. This same sample was also taken into another study, of yellow fever vaccine responses in identical twins.

The sequencing sample was made of CD4+ T cells sorted from blood. The source is a woman under 30 in good health.

The CDR3 bases are TGTGCCAGCGGATTGGGGGACATTCAGTACTTC. Protein: CASGLGDIQYF. This chain links TRBV2 with TRBJ2-4; D is tentatively TRBD1 or TRBD2 (5 bases each). CDR3 length: 11 residues. Trimming stripped 8 bases from V and 8 bases from J, with 10 bases between. The germline V gene has CDR1 SNHLY and CDR2 FYNNEI.